The 14 T cell receptor beta chains given below trace back to one sample, sequenced in a study of blood T cell repertoires in COVID-19. The protocol was immunoSEQ multiplex PCR, while the TCRdb copy is restricted to in-frame clones and leaves out a portion. The sample shows 130,000 or so clones, around 81% of them seen only once. The sequencing sample was made of peripheral blood. The receptors stem from a human donor in a cohort sampled during active COVID-19.

This chain joins TRBV9 and TRBJ2-1, with D uncertain. This CDR3 comprises 12 residues. V lost 0 bases, J lost 7 bases, and 5 bases lay in between. The germline CDR1 and CDR2 sequences are SGDLS and YYNGEE. The CDR3 nucleotides are TGTGCCAGCAGCGTAGGCGTGAATGAGCAGTTCTTC. Amino acids: CASSVGVNEQFF.

CDR3 amino acids: CASSLGRTGGRGGNQPQHF. CDR3 bases: TGTGCCAGCAGCTTAGGGAGGACAGGGGGCAGAGGGGGCAATCAGCCCCAGCATTTT. J is TRBJ1-5 and V is TRBV7-8; 11 nucleotides match TRBD1. The junction had 10 bases not matched to a gene; V was cut back by 1 base and J by 2 bases. The CDR3 is 19 amino acids. CDR1 is SGHVS, CDR2 FQNEAQ, per germline.

This chain connects TRBV7-3 to TRBJ2-3, with 7 positions matching TRBD2. The V segment lost 5 bases and the J segment 6 bases; nucleotides outside the gene matches: 11. Germline CDR1 reads SGHTA; CDR2 reads FQGTGA. This CDR3 comprises 15 residues. CDR3 amino acids: CASSPQTGGVDTQYF. In DNA, the CDR3 is TGTGCCAGCAGCCCTCAAACGGGAGGTGTGGATACGCAGTATTTT. The full variable domain, in which reference TRBV7-3 and TRBJ2-3 provide the parts outside the CDR3, is GAGVSQTPSNKVTEKGKYVELRCDPISGHTALYWYRQSLGQGPEFLIYFQGTGAADDSGLPNDRFFAVRPEGSVSTLKIQRTERGDSAVYLCASSPQTGGVDTQYFGPGTRLTVL.

This chain links TRBV16 with TRBJ1-2; 9 bases line up with TRBD1. The CDR3 totals 15 residues. V shed 4 bases, J shed 4 bases, and the junction held 7 bases outside the gene matches. The germline CDR1 and CDR2 sequences are KGHSY and FQNENV. Here the CDR3 DNA reads TGTGCCAGCAGCCCAGACGGACAGGGGCCCTATGGCTACACCTTC. Its protein product is CASSPDGQGPYGYTF.

The genes are TRBV6-5 and TRBJ1-4, with 7 nucleotides matching TRBD1. The germline V gene has CDR1 MNHEY and CDR2 SVGAGI. V was clipped by 2 bases and J by 10 bases; unmatched bases: 10. The length of the CDR3 is 15 residues. The CDR3 DNA follows: TGTGCCAGCAGTTACCGTGACAGGGAAGTGGGAAAACTGTTTTTT. Amino acids: CASSYRDREVGKLFF.

The genes are TRBV6-5 and TRBJ2-7, with D unclear. Germline CDR1 reads MNHEY; CDR2 reads SVGAGI. There are 13 residues in the CDR3. Trimming cost V 5 bases and J 3 bases, with 11 bases left between them. The CDR3 spells CASSPSGYYEQYF. The CDR3 DNA sequence: TGTGCCAGCAGTCCCTCCGGGTACTACGAGCAGTACTTC.

V usage is TRBV6-6 and J usage is TRBJ1-1; D remains unclear. The germline V and J ends were trimmed by 7 bases and 1 base, with 13 bases remaining between them. The CDR3 extends over 14 amino acids. The germline CDR1 and CDR2 sequences are MNHNY and SVGAGI (reference sequence). CDR3 in amino acids: CASIRSASNTEAFF. CDR3 in DNA: TGTGCCAGCATCCGATCTGCGTCGAACACTGAAGCTTTCTTT.

The rearrangement uses TRBV7-9 and TRBJ1-2, with 9 positions matching TRBD1. The CDR3 has 15 amino acids. From germline, CDR1 is SEHNR and CDR2 FQNEAQ (reference sequence). The ends lost 0 bases at V and 8 bases at J; junction bases unmatched: 7. CDR3 coding DNA: TGTGCCAGCAGCTTAGCGACAGGGGGAGGCTCCGGCTACACCTTC. Translation gives CASSLATGGGSGYTF.

This sequence joins TRBV3-1 (or the pseudogene TRBV3-2) and TRBJ1-3; the D is unclear. Trimming took 4 bases from V and 7 from J, leaving 17 bases between them. Looked up from germline, CDR1 is LGHDT and CDR2 is YNNKEL (reference sequence). The CDR3 length is 15 residues. The CDR3 loop reads CASSLRAGGRNTIYF. The DNA of the CDR3 is TGTGCCAGCAGCCTCCGGGCAGGCGGGAGGAACACCATATATTTT.

V usage is TRBV29-1 and J usage is TRBJ1-5; D unresolved. This CDR3 is built from 13 residues. Germline V gene sequence: CDR1 SQVTM, CDR2 ANQGSEA. Trimming took 3 bases from V and 7 from J, leaving 13 bases between them. CDR3 in DNA: TGCAGCGTTGAGACCGGGATAGGGCAGCCCCAGCATTTT. Amino acids: CSVETGIGQPQHF.

V is TRBV6-2 or TRBV6-3 and J is TRBJ1-4; D may be TRBD1 (6 bases). The CDR3 spans 15 residues. Per germline, CDR1 MNHEY and CDR2 SVGEGT. The V gene lost 6 bases and the J gene lost 5 bases, with 16 bases spanning the gap. The CDR3 DNA reads TGTGCCAGCAGCCGAAGAGGGGGTAGGAATGAAAAACTGTTTTTT. Protein: CASSRRGGRNEKLFF.

This rearrangement joins TRBV7-9 to TRBJ2-2; 9 bases are a match to TRBD2. V lost 3 bases and J lost 1; bases outside the gene matches: 3. The germline V gene encodes CDR1 SEHNR and CDR2 FQNEAQ (reference sequence). There are 16 residues in the CDR3. The CDR3 region is CASSFVSGGNTGELFF. In nucleotides, the CDR3 is TGTGCCAGCAGCTTCGTTAGCGGGGGGAACACCGGGGAGCTGTTTTTT. The complete variable domain, with remaining parts taken from reference TRBV7-9 and TRBJ2-2, reads DTGVSQNPRHKITKRGQNVTFRCDPISEHNRLYWYRQTLGQGPEFLTYFQNEAQLEKSRLLSDRFSAERPKGSFSTLEIQRTEQGDSAMYLCASSFVSGGNTGELFFGEGSRLTVL.

The chain uses TRBV9 and TRBJ2-1; TRBD2 matches at 11 bases. Per the germline V gene, CDR1 is SGDLS and CDR2 is YYNGEE. The CDR3 runs to 15 residues. V was pared by 3 bases and J by 4 bases, with 3 bases of the junction left unmatched. The CDR3 coding sequence is TGTGCCAGCAGCGCTAGCGGGGGGAGTTACAATGAGCAGTTCTTC. It encodes CASSASGGSYNEQFF.

This chain joins TRBV6-5 and TRBJ2-3; D is perhaps TRBD1 (6 bases). Trimming left V 4 bases short and J 11 bases short, with 10 bases between. This CDR3 contains 11 residues. CDR1 MNHEY and CDR2 SVGAGI come from the germline V gene. DNA of the CDR3: TGTGCCAGCAGTTTCCGAGGGGGGCAGTATTTT. Translated, it gives CASSFRGGQYF.